This T cell receptor (beta chain) was sequenced in a study of blood T cell repertoires in COVID-19. For the study at large: Acute and convalescent COVID-19 specimens originated in the United States, Italy and Spain.

Only in-frame clones appear in the TCRdb table, and some are missing; sequencing was by immunoSEQ multiplex PCR. The data contain 13,000 or so clones, about nine tenths of them singletons. The CDR3 loop spans 14 amino acids. Trimming took 4 bases from V and 2 from J, leaving 6 bases between them. Germline assignment: CDR1 SNHLY and CDR2 FYNNEI. Sequencing input: peripheral blood. The V call is TRBV2, the J call TRBJ2-6; possibly TRBD2 for D (6 bases). This TCR derives from a human donor in a cohort sampled during active COVID-19. The CDR3 nucleotides read TGTGCCAGCAGTGGCGGGGCTGGGGCCAACGTCCTGACTTTC. This sequence encodes CASSGGAGANVLTF.